This TCR beta chain was sequenced during a study of siplizumab effects on memory and regulatory T cells. General study points: About 75-95% of proliferating CD4+ or CD8+ clones had no assignable naive or memory phenotype. Naive T cells were seen as more diverse than memory cells and as major alloresponse contributors.

Remarks on this clone: Its target is not known.

The study assayed approximately 100,000 TCR templates per sample. The table came from immunoSEQ multiplex PCR; TCRdb's copy has only in-frame clones and leaves some out. Of some 100,000 clones in the sample, approximately 94% were seen once. The CDR3 extends over 11 amino acids. Germline lookup yields CDR1 MNHEY and CDR2 SMNVEV (reference sequence). The V end was cut by 4 bases, the J end by 4 bases, with 2 bases between. This TCR came from a human donor in good health. Sequenced input: CD8+ T cells sorted from blood. The chain links TRBV27 to TRBJ1-5; D gene ambiguous. CDR3 amino acids: CASSSNQPQHF. The CDR3 coding sequence is TGTGCCAGCAGTTCGAATCAGCCCCAGCATTTT.